Each of the 30 T cell receptor beta chains below was sequenced from the same sample in a study of siplizumab effects on memory and regulatory T cells. Clones were sequenced by immunoSEQ multiplex PCR, and TCRdb holds only the in-frame ones, with some missing. The sample consists of approximately 56,000 clones, about 98% of them appearing once. Sequenced: naive CD8+ T cells sorted from blood. The receptors here all came from a human donor in good health.

CDR3 amino acids: CASKYGGDLPYNEQFF. The CDR3 DNA follows: TGTGCCAGTAAATATGGTGGGGACTTACCCTACAATGAGCAGTTCTTC. The V gene is TRBV19, the J gene TRBJ2-1; D is possibly TRBD2 (6 bases). Germline V lookup: CDR1 LNHDA, CDR2 SQIVND (reference sequence). V was trimmed by 7 bases and J by 2 bases, leaving 18 bases between them. CDR3 length equals 16 residues.

The chain uses TRBV7-9 and TRBJ2-7; TRBD2 agrees at 7 bases. The CDR3 sequence is 15 residues long. J gave up 4 bases and V 5 bases, and 11 bases lay outside the gene matches. Germline CDR1 reads SEHNR; CDR2 reads FQNEAQ (reference sequence). The CDR3 spells CASSAGTPGRYEQYF. CDR3 DNA sequence: TGTGCCAGCAGCGCCGGGACGCCCGGGAGGTACGAGCAGTACTTC.

Note on this clone: Other DNA sequences in this specimen translate into the identical CDR3. The CDR3, as DNA: TGTGCCAGCAGTAGACAGGGGACTAACTATGGCTACACCTTC. Translation: CASSRQGTNYGYTF. The rearrangement uses TRBV28 and TRBJ1-2; the match to TRBD1 covers 8 bases. J was trimmed by 0 bases and V by 5 bases; bases with no gene match: 2. In germline, CDR1 is MDHEN, CDR2 SYDVKM. The CDR3 length is 14 residues.

This clone came up once. CDR3 sequence: CASSNRQGLDSYEQYF. The CDR3 nucleotides are TGCGCCAGCAGCAACAGACAGGGGTTGGACTCCTACGAGCAGTACTTC. This chain links TRBV5-1 with TRBJ2-7; 8 bases fit TRBD1. V shed 4 bases, J shed 0 bases, and the junction held 9 bases outside the gene matches. This CDR3 is 16 amino acids long. Germline CDR1 reads SGHRS; CDR2 reads YFSETQ.

The genes are TRBV2 and TRBJ2-2; D not resolved. CDR3 length equals 11 residues. The germline V gene encodes CDR1 SNHLY and CDR2 FYNNEI. The V end lost 5 bases, the J end lost 7 bases, and 5 bases lay between the germline ends. CDR3 sequence: CASSFVGELFF. In DNA form, the CDR3 reads TGTGCCAGCAGTTTTGTCGGGGAGCTGTTTTTT.

This clone was counted once. V is TRBV9 and J is TRBJ2-3; TRBD2 aligns across 7 bases. The trim removed 0 bases at V and 1 base at J, leaving 11 bases unmatched. The CDR3 covers 18 residues. From germline, CDR1 is SGDLS and CDR2 YYNGEE. CDR3: CASSVGGGPGTGTDTQYF. The CDR3 DNA sequence: TGTGCCAGCAGCGTAGGGGGAGGGCCCGGTACGGGCACAGATACGCAGTATTTT.

V and J are TRBV11-3 and TRBJ2-1, with 9 positions matching TRBD2. Germline trimming cut 5 bases from V and 1 base from J; bases unmatched to any gene: 12. The CDR3 spans 18 residues. Germline V gene lookup returns CDR1 SGHNT and CDR2 YENEEA. The CDR3 DNA reads TGTGCCAGCAGCCCATTTAGCGGGAGTGGTGGGTCCTACAATGAGCAGTTCTTC. Translated, it gives CASSPFSGSGGSYNEQFF.

CDR3 region: CASSSDPHWFYGYTF. The CDR3, as DNA: TGTGCCAGTAGTAGTGACCCGCACTGGTTCTATGGCTACACCTTC. The rearrangement uses TRBV19 and TRBJ1-2; D not certain. With 4 bases removed from V and 4 bases from J, the gap between germline ends came to 16 bases. The germline V gene encodes CDR1 LNHDA and CDR2 SQIVND (reference sequence). This CDR3 contains 15 residues.

In this sample, this clone turned up once. The genes are TRBV2 and TRBJ2-7; TRBD1 might be the D (6 bases). Germline V gene lookup returns CDR1 SNHLY and CDR2 FYNNEI. The CDR3 covers 13 residues. With 4 bases removed from V and 6 bases from J, the gap between germline ends came to 13 bases. CDR3 amino acids: CASSAGQNTEQYF. CDR3 coding DNA: TGTGCCAGCAGTGCCGGACAGAATACCGAGCAGTACTTC.

This clone has only one observation. V and J are TRBV10-1 and TRBJ2-3, with TRBD2 identical over 9 bases. Germline CDR1 and CDR2: WNHNN and SYGVQD (reference sequence). The CDR3 has 16 residues. The ends lost 3 bases at V and 0 bases at J; junction bases unmatched: 4. This CDR3 reads CASSEPLAGSTDTQYF. CDR3 coding DNA: TGCGCCAGCAGTGAACCACTAGCGGGTAGCACAGATACGCAGTATTTT.

The chain joins TRBV27 to TRBJ1-1; TRBD1 might be the D (6 bases). CDR3 length: 18 residues. The germline V gene encodes CDR1 MNHEY and CDR2 SMNVEV (reference sequence). The V end was cut by 5 bases, the J end by 4 bases, with 26 bases between. The chain's CDR3 is CASSTSQWGGTWSTEAFF. The CDR3 nucleotides are TGTGCCAGCAGTACCTCTCAATGGGGGGGGACATGGAGCACTGAAGCTTTCTTT.

This rearrangement joins TRBV9 to TRBJ2-7; 9 bases map to TRBD2. Trimming at V came to 3 bases and at J to 7 bases, leaving 11 bases not matched to a gene. CDR3 length: 15 residues. Germline V gives CDR1 SGDLS, CDR2 YYNGEE. In DNA, the CDR3 is TGTGCCAGCAGCGGCCCTAGCGGGAAAAAAGGGGAGCAGTACTTC. Protein product: CASSGPSGKKGEQYF. Full variable domain (rest looked up from reference TRBV9 and TRBJ2-7): DSGVTQTPKHLITATGQRVTLRCSPRSGDLSVYWYQQSLDQGLQFLIQYYNGEERAKGNILERFSAQQFPDLHSELNLSSLELGDSALYFCASSGPSGKKGEQYFGPGTRLTVT.

The gene calls are TRBV6-6 and TRBJ2-1, with no clear D. V lost 0 bases and J 5 bases, leaving 8 bases between the germline ends. In germline, CDR1 is MNHNY, CDR2 SVGAGI (reference sequence). This CDR3 is 14 amino acids long. The CDR3 region is CASSYSSPNNEQFF. The CDR3 DNA follows: TGTGCCAGCAGTTACTCGAGCCCTAACAATGAGCAGTTCTTC.

This clone was recorded once. The chain has TRBV19 and TRBJ2-2; either TRBD1 or TRBD2 may supply D (5 bases each). This CDR3 comprises 17 residues. Germline V gene sequence: CDR1 LNHDA, CDR2 SQIVND (reference sequence). V was clipped by 4 bases and J by 0 bases, with 15 bases between them. The CDR3 coding sequence is TGTGCCAGTAGTACCCTAGGGATGGGGGCGAACACCGGGGAGCTGTTTTTT. Protein: CASSTLGMGANTGELFF.

This clone showed up just once. The chain links TRBV5-1 to TRBJ1-2, with 7 bases fitting TRBD1. There are 18 residues in the CDR3. In germline, CDR1 is SGHRS, CDR2 YFSETQ. Trimming cost V 4 bases and J 4 bases; bases outside gene matches: 19. The DNA for the CDR3 is TGCGCCAGCAGCCCCGACCCGACGACAGGGATCGGGACCTATGGCTACACCTTC. It is translated as CASSPDPTTGIGTYGYTF.

CDR3 DNA sequence: TGTGCTAGTGGTCCCGGACAGGCGAATTCACCCCTCCACTTT. Encoded protein: CASGPGQANSPLHF. The chain carries TRBV12-5 and TRBJ1-6; 7 bases fit TRBD1. J was trimmed by 7 bases and V by 5 bases; bases with no gene match: 5. In germline, CDR1 is LGHNT, CDR2 FRNRAP. CDR3 length: 14 residues.

V gene TRBV4-1 combines with J gene TRBJ2-2; no definite D call. With 0 bases removed from V and 2 bases from J, the gap between germline ends came to 7 bases. The CDR3 contains 15 residues. CDR1 is MGHRA and CDR2 is YSYEKL in the germline V gene. This CDR3 is CASSQDPGNTGELFF. In DNA form, the CDR3 reads TGCGCCAGCAGCCAAGATCCGGGCAACACCGGGGAGCTGTTTTTT.

The V and J genes are TRBV5-4 and TRBJ1-1; 7 bases align to TRBD1. The V gene end was trimmed by 5 bases and the J gene end by 3 bases; junction bases not matched to a gene: 7. CDR1 and CDR2 (germline): SGHNT, YYREEE (reference sequence). The CDR3 consists of 14 residues. DNA for the CDR3: TGTGCCAGCAGAACAGGGGCCGAGGACACTGAAGCTTTCTTT. It encodes CASRTGAEDTEAFF.

The rearrangement joins TRBV18 to TRBJ2-7; D is perhaps TRBD2 (5 bases). The V end was cut by 2 bases, the J end by 4 bases, with 15 bases between. Germline assignment: CDR1 KGHSH and CDR2 LQKENI. This CDR3 is 15 amino acids long. In DNA, the CDR3 is TGTGCCAGCTCACCAGTTGGCGGGCCAGGTTACGAGCAGTACTTC. It encodes CASSPVGGPGYEQYF. The complete variable domain, with remaining parts taken from reference TRBV18 and TRBJ2-7, reads NAGVMQNPRHLVRRRGQEARLRCSPMKGHSHVYWYRQLPEEGLKFMVYLQKENIIDESGMPKERFSAEFPKEGPSILRIQQVVRGDSAAYFCASSPVGGPGYEQYFGPGTRLTVT.

J is TRBJ2-5 and V is TRBV19, with TRBD1 as a possible D gene (5 bases). The germline V gene has CDR1 LNHDA and CDR2 SQIVND (reference sequence). This CDR3 comprises 13 residues. The V end lost 4 bases, the J end lost 1 base, and 7 bases lay between the germline ends. The CDR3 reads CASSKGFQETQYF. The CDR3 DNA reads as TGTGCCAGTAGTAAGGGGTTCCAAGAGACCCAGTACTTC. Variable domain in full (rest from reference TRBV19 and TRBJ2-5): DGGITQSPKYLFRKEGQNVTLSCEQNLNHDAMYWYRQDPGQGLRLIYYSQIVNDFQKGDIAEGYSVSREKKESFPLTVTSAQKNPTAFYLCASSKGFQETQYFGPGTRLLVL.

The chain joins TRBV25-1 to TRBJ1-1; TRBD1 might be the D (5 bases). The CDR3 sequence is 15 residues long. Trimming shortened V by 7 bases and J by 1 base, and 16 bases separated the two germline ends. Germline V CDR1 and CDR2: MGHDK, SYGVNS. The CDR3 spells CASTQLAGGNTEAFF. CDR3 sequence (DNA): TGTGCCAGCACCCAACTGGCTGGGGGGAACACTGAAGCTTTCTTT. Complete variable domain (other parts from reference TRBV25-1 and TRBJ1-1): EADIYQTPRYLVIGTGKKITLECSQTMGHDKMYWYQQDPGMELHLIHYSYGVNSTEKGDLSSESTVSRIRTEHFPLTLESARPSHTSQYLCASTQLAGGNTEAFFGQGTRLTVV.

This rearrangement joins TRBV28 to TRBJ1-5, with D unresolved. The CDR3 is made up of 12 amino acids. Trimming removed 3 bases from V and 2 bases from J, with 2 bases in between. The germline V gene encodes CDR1 MDHEN and CDR2 SYDVKM. Here the CDR3 DNA reads TGTGCCAGCAGTTTTGGCAATCAGCCCCAGCATTTT. Translating it yields CASSFGNQPQHF.

The rearrangement links TRBV27 to TRBJ2-7; 7 bases align to TRBD2. J gave up 6 bases and V 2 bases, and 4 bases lay outside the gene matches. The germline V gene has CDR1 MNHEY and CDR2 SMNVEV (reference sequence). The CDR3 runs to 13 residues. CDR3 protein: CASSLGLAAEQYF. CDR3 DNA: TGTGCCAGCAGTTTAGGGCTAGCGGCCGAGCAGTACTTC.

The V gene is TRBV6-1, the J gene TRBJ2-7; D is undetermined. Germline lookup yields CDR1 MNHNS and CDR2 SASEGT. V lost 11 bases, J lost 6 bases, and 8 bases lay in between. The CDR3 totals 9 residues. CDR3 loop: CAAAVEQYF. In DNA, the CDR3 is TGTGCCGCCGCGGTCGAGCAGTACTTC.

Here the CDR3 DNA reads TGTGCCAGCGTGGGGCTGAACATTCAGTACTTC. It specifies CASVGLNIQYF. The chain couples TRBV6-6 to TRBJ2-4, with a possible D match to TRBD1 (5 bases). Germline CDR1 is MNHNY and CDR2 is SVGAGI (reference sequence). V lost 8 bases and J lost 7, with 9 bases in between. The CDR3 runs to 11 residues.

The CDR3 nucleotides read TGCGCCAGCAGCTTGGGGAACACCGGGGAGCTGTTTTTT. It translates to CASSLGNTGELFF. The chain has TRBV5-1 and TRBJ2-2, with unresolved D. V shed 0 bases and J shed 1 base, with 1 base lying between them. This CDR3 is built from 13 residues. The germline CDR1 and CDR2 sequences are SGHRS and YFSETQ.

The genes are TRBV28 and TRBJ1-5, with D possibly being TRBD1 (5 bases). Germline V gene sequence: CDR1 MDHEN, CDR2 SYDVKM. The V gene lost 6 bases and the J gene lost 0 bases, with 12 bases spanning the gap. This CDR3 region has 15 residues. CDR3 in DNA: TGTGCCAGCAGCCCGGACACGGATAGCAATCAGCCCCAGCATTTT. Amino acid sequence: CASSPDTDSNQPQHF.

The rearrangement links TRBV6-5 to TRBJ1-1, with 8 nucleotides matching TRBD1. The CDR3 length is 15 residues. Trimming took 6 bases from V and 3 from J; bases not matched to a gene: 9. CDR1 and CDR2 (germline): MNHEY, SVGAGI. CDR3 bases: TGTGCCAGCAGCCGAGCAGGGGGCGTGTACACTGAAGCTTTCTTT. Translation gives CASSRAGGVYTEAFF.

The J gene is TRBJ2-5, the V gene TRBV4-2; D gene ambiguous. From germline, CDR1 is LGHNA and CDR2 YNFKEQ. The V and J ends lost 3 bases and 2 bases respectively, with 7 bases between them. The CDR3 is 13 residues long. For the CDR3, the DNA is TGTGCCAGCAGCCACCGATTTCAAGAGACCCAGTACTTC. Its protein is CASSHRFQETQYF.

J is TRBJ2-2 and V is TRBV9, with no clear D. Deletions cut 2 bases from V and 0 bases from J, with 2 bases between. Germline V gene data show CDR1 as SGDLS and CDR2 as YYNGEE. This CDR3 is 13 amino acids long. The CDR3 protein is CASSVPNTGELFF. In DNA form, the CDR3 reads TGTGCCAGCAGCGTCCCGAACACCGGGGAGCTGTTTTTT.